The 11 T cell receptor beta chains reported below all come from one sample, sequenced in a study of molecular identifiers for immune sequencing clone quantification. TCRdb called the PCR reads again in MiXCR, with one record for every CDR3 protein. This table has about 70,000 distinct CDR3 sequences, around a sixth appearing once. The source material was naive CD8+ T cells from blood, with Jurkat cell RNA spiked in. Stated subset: FACS-sorted CD8+CD4-CCR7+CD45RA+ naive T cells. The receptors shown here come from a human donor in good health. Some libraries in this study had Jurkat cell RNA spiked in.

This clonotype occurred many times. The chain carries TRBV6-5 and TRBJ2-1; TRBD2 matches 7 bases. After removal of 2 bases from V and 7 bases from J, the junction contained 17 bases not matched to a gene. CDR1 and CDR2 (germline): MNHEY, SVGAGI. This CDR3 is 18 amino acids long. CDR3 protein: CASSYAIFGAGEENEQFF. CDR3 nucleotides: TGTGCCAGCAGTTACGCGATATTCGGGGCGGGAGAGGAGAATGAGCAGTTCTTC.

This clonotype showed up many times. The chain combines TRBV23-1 with TRBJ1-2, with D possibly matching TRBD1 (6 bases). TRBV23-1 is an ORF, with its function uncertain. The CDR3 sequence is 15 residues long. Trimming took off 1 base at V and 2 bases at J, with 11 bases between the two ends. CDR3 in amino acids: CASSQYYRENYGYTF. The CDR3 nucleotides read TGCGCCAGCAGTCAATACTACAGGGAAAACTATGGCTACACCTTC.

This clonotype was recorded once. This sequence may be a read error, since a much larger clone differs from it by one base. V usage is TRBV7-7 and J usage is TRBJ1-3; no clear D. In germline, CDR1 is SSHAT, CDR2 FNYEAQ (reference sequence). The CDR3 length is 14 residues. CDR3 region: CASSRVLGTDTIYF. As DNA, the CDR3 is TGTGCTAGCAGCCGAGTTTTGGGAACAGACACCATATATTTT.

This clonotype was recorded at least ten times. This chain uses TRBV10-3 with TRBJ1-2, with 7 bases that match TRBD1. The length of the CDR3 is 12 residues. V was pared by 6 bases and J by 6 bases, with 4 bases of the junction left unmatched. Germline CDR1 is ENHRY and CDR2 is SYGVKD. This chain's CDR3 is CAIRGTVHGYTF. The DNA for the CDR3 is TGTGCCATCAGGGGGACAGTTCATGGCTACACCTTC.

This clonotype was recorded many times. The rearrangement joins TRBV4-2 to TRBJ2-7, with 7 bases matching TRBD1. The CDR3 runs 14 residues. In germline, CDR1 is LGHNA, CDR2 YNFKEQ. Unmatched junction bases numbered 4, after V lost 3 bases and J lost 2 bases. The CDR3 DNA follows: TGTGCCAGCAGCCAGGGACAGAAGCCCTACGAGCAGTACTTC. It yields the protein CASSQGQKPYEQYF.

Concerning this clonotype itself: Because it lacks the conserved phenylalanine or tryptophan at the end, this CDR3 is likely a read error. The chain recombines TRBV28 with TRBJ2-7; D ambiguous. The germline gives CDR1 MDHEN, CDR2 SYDVKM. The CDR3 totals 12 residues. The CDR3 loop is CAGSLTAYEQYS. The CDR3 region has the DNA TGTGCCGGCAGTTTAACAGCCTACGAGCAGTACTCC.

This clonotype was recorded many times. V gene TRBV6-5 combines with J gene TRBJ2-6; TRBD1 might be the D (6 bases). The CDR3 is made up of 15 amino acids. Germline lookup yields CDR1 MNHEY and CDR2 SVGAGI. Deletions cut 6 bases from V and 3 bases from J, with 12 bases between. The CDR3 nucleotides are TGTGCCAGCAGACCAACAGGGTATGGGGCCAACGTCCTGACTTTC. Its translation: CASRPTGYGANVLTF.

This clonotype has a count of ten or more. The chain couples TRBV29-1 to TRBJ2-5, with D hard to call. CDR1 is SQVTM and CDR2 is ANQGSEA in the germline V gene. Trimming stripped 0 bases from V and 0 bases from J, with 5 bases between. This CDR3 region has 13 residues. CDR3 in amino acids: CSVEDGNQETQYF. In DNA, the CDR3 is TGCAGCGTTGAAGACGGCAACCAAGAGACCCAGTACTTC.

The chain employs TRBV3-1 and TRBJ1-2; D possibly corresponds to TRBD1 (6 bases). The V gene's germline CDR1 is LGHDT and CDR2 YNNKEL (reference sequence). The germline V and J ends were trimmed by 1 base and 4 bases, with 13 bases remaining between them. This CDR3 contains 15 residues. Here the CDR3 reads CASSQVQGSGYGYTF. Here the CDR3 DNA reads TGTGCCAGCAGCCAAGTCCAGGGGAGCGGCTATGGCTACACCTTC.

The genes are TRBV29-1 and TRBJ2-1; D is undetermined. CDR1 is SQVTM and CDR2 is ANQGSEA in the germline V gene. Trimming shortened V by 1 base and J by 7 bases, and 14 bases separated the two germline ends. The CDR3 is 14 residues long. The CDR3: CSVEGDSDWNEQFF. The CDR3 region has the DNA TGCAGCGTTGAAGGTGACTCCGATTGGAATGAGCAGTTCTTC.

This clonotype was seen repeatedly, ten times or more. This sequence joins TRBV4-1 and TRBJ2-3; D possibly corresponds to TRBD2 (5 bases). The ends were cut back, 5 bases at V and 0 bases at J, with 12 bases in the middle. CDR3 length: 15 residues. Germline V gene data show CDR1 as MGHRA and CDR2 as YSYEKL. DNA for the CDR3: TGCGCCAGCAGCGTTAGCGTAACTAGCACAGATACGCAGTATTTT. It codes for CASSVSVTSTDTQYF.